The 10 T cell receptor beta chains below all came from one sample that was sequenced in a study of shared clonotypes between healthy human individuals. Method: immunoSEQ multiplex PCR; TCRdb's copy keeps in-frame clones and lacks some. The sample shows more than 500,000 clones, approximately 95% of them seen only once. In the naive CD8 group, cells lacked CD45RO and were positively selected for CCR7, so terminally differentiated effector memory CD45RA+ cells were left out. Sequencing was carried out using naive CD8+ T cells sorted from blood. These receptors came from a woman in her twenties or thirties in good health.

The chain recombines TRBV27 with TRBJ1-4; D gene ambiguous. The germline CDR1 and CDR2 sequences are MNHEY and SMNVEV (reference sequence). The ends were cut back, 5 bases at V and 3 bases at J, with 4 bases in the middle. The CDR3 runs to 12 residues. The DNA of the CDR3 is TGTGCCAGCAGTCCAGCTAATGAAAAACTGTTTTTT. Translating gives CASSPANEKLFF.

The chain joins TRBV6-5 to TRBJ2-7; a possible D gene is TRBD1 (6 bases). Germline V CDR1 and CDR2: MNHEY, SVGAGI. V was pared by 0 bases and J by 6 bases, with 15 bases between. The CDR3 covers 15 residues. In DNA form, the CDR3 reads TGTGCCAGCAGTTACTCCGGACAGTCCTTCCTCGAGCAGTACTTC. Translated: CASSYSGQSFLEQYF.

The CDR3 bases are TGCAGCGTTGAAGGCGGGAACCTGGGGTCAGAAGCTTTCTTT. Translating gives CSVEGGNLGSEAFF. This sequence joins TRBV29-1 and TRBJ1-1; no reliable D call. Per the germline V gene, CDR1 is SQVTM and CDR2 is ANQGSEA. The CDR3 is made up of 14 amino acids. The V end was cut by 1 base, the J end by 8 bases, with 17 bases between.

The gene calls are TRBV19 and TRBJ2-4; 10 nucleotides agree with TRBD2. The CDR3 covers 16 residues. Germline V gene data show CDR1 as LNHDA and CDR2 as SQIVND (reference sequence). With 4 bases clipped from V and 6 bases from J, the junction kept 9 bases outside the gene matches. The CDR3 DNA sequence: TGTGCCAGTAGTAGTCAGCGGGAGGGCCTGGGAAACATTCAGTACTTC. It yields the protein CASSSQREGLGNIQYF.

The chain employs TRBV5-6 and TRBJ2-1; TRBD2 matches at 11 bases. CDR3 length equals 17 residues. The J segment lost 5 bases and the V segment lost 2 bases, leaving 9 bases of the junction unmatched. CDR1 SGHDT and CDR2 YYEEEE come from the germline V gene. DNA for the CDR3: TGTGCCAGCAGCTTTGACCCACCGGGACTAGCGGACAATGAGCAGTTCTTC. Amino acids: CASSFDPPGLADNEQFF. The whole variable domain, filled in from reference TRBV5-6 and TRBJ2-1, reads DAGVTQSPTHLIKTRGQQVTLRCSPKSGHDTVSWYQQALGQGPQFIFQYYEEEERQRGNFPDRFSGHQFPNYSSELNVNALLLGDSALYLCASSFDPPGLADNEQFFGPGTRLTVL.

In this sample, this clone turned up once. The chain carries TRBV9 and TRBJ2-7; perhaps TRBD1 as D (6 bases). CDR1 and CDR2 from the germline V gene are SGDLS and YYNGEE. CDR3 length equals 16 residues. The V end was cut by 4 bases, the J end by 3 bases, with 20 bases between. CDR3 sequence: CASSPQTGTSYYEQYF. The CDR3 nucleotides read TGTGCCAGCAGCCCCCAGACCGGGACATCTTACTACGAGCAGTACTTC.

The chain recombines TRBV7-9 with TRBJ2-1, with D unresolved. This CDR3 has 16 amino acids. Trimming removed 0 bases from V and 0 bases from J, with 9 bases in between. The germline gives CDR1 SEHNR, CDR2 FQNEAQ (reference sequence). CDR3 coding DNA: TGTGCCAGCAGCTTAGCGGGGTTAATCTCCTACAATGAGCAGTTCTTC. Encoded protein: CASSLAGLISYNEQFF.

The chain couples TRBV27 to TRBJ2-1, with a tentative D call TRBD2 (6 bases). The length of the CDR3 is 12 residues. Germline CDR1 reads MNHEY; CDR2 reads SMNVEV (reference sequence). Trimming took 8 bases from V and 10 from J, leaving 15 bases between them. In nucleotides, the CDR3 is TGTGCCAGCTCCCTTACGGGAGTCGAGCAGTTCTTC. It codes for CASSLTGVEQFF.

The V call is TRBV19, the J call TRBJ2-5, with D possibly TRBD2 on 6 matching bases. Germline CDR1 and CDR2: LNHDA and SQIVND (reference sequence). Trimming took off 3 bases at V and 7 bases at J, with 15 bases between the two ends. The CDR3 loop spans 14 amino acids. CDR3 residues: CASSIGAGWRTQYF. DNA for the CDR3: TGTGCCAGTAGTATCGGGGCGGGATGGAGGACCCAGTACTTC.

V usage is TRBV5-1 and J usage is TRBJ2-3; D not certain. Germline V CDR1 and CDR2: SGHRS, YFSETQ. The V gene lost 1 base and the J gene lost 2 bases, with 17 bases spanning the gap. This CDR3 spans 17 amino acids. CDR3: CASSLRKPPSHTDTQYF. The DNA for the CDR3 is TGCGCCAGCAGCTTGAGAAAGCCTCCTTCCCACACAGATACGCAGTATTTT.